The next 28 T cell receptor beta chains were all read from a single sample in a study of T cell responses to AZD1222 COVID-19 vaccine (dated by TCRdb to 2020 to 2022). This specimen's time point label, per the study, means: baseline before first vaccination. Libraries were constructed by the immunoSEQ multiplex PCR assay. This is the immuneACCESS table as TCRdb keeps it, with only in-frame sequences that have V and J called. A part of the clones is gone; compared with another copy, unresolved V genes explain less than half, and the rest is unexplained. The sample data list approximately 100,000 clones, and 85% to 95% of these were observed just once. The ten largest clones represent roughly 5% of the sample. The sequences come from peripheral blood, collected on day 0 of AZD1222 vaccination. Source of these receptors: an adult in good health.

The rearrangement links TRBV24-1 to TRBJ2-1, with 10 bases that match TRBD2. Trimming at V came to 2 bases and at J to 8 bases, leaving 2 bases not matched to a gene. There are 14 residues in the CDR3. Germline CDR1 reads KGHDR; CDR2 reads SFDVKD. CDR3 amino acids: CATSDWLAGDEQFF. DNA for the CDR3: TGTGCCACCAGTGATTGGCTAGCGGGAGATGAGCAGTTCTTC.

The gene calls are TRBV5-5 and TRBJ1-4; 9 bases fit TRBD1. V was clipped by 4 bases and J by 3 bases; unmatched bases: 10. The germline CDR1 and CDR2 sequences are SGHKS and YYEKEE (reference sequence). The CDR3 length is 17 residues. The chain's CDR3 is CASSPVPGQGPNEKLFF. For the CDR3, the DNA is TGTGCCAGCAGCCCCGTCCCGGGACAGGGACCTAATGAAAAACTGTTTTTT.

The chain uses TRBV7-9 and TRBJ1-1; D perhaps matches TRBD1 (6 bases). From germline, CDR1 is SEHNR and CDR2 FQNEAQ (reference sequence). CDR3 length: 15 residues. Between the trimmed V and J ends, which lost 2 bases and 3 bases, there was a span of 13 bases. The CDR3 coding sequence is TGTGCCAGCAGCTTATTTAGGGGGGGCCACACTGAAGCTTTCTTT. Its protein is CASSLFRGGHTEAFF.

The V call is TRBV30, the J call TRBJ2-5; D ambiguous. V was shortened by 0 bases and J by 5 bases, with 7 bases between the two germline ends. CDR3 size: 12 residues. Germline values: CDR1 GTSNPN, CDR2 SVGIG (reference sequence). CDR3 in amino acids: CAWSVGAETQYF. As DNA, the CDR3 is TGTGCCTGGAGTGTAGGTGCGGAGACCCAGTACTTC.

This clone was recorded only once. The CDR3 loop reads CASSSHTGGTEAFF. The CDR3 DNA follows: TGTGCCAGCAGCTCGCATACAGGGGGGACTGAAGCTTTCTTT. J is TRBJ1-1 and V is TRBV11-3; 8 bases are shared with TRBD1. The germline V gene encodes CDR1 SGHNT and CDR2 YENEEA. V lost 4 bases to trimming and J lost 5 bases; unmatched junction nucleotides: 6. The CDR3 runs 14 residues.

The rearrangement joins TRBV4-1 to TRBJ1-1; 7 bases map to TRBD1. The CDR3 sequence is 16 residues long. Germline lookup yields CDR1 MGHRA and CDR2 YSYEKL. The V and J ends lost 3 bases and 5 bases, in that order; junction bases with no gene match: 12. CDR3 bases: TGCGCCAGCAGCCATCTGCTCAGGGGGAAGGGAACTGAAGCTTTCTTT. Its translation is CASSHLLRGKGTEAFF.

The chain joins TRBV18 to TRBJ2-5, with TRBD2 as a possible D gene (5 bases). The CDR3 contains 14 residues. Trimming pared 4 bases from V and 4 bases from J, leaving 13 bases between. The V gene's germline CDR1 is KGHSH and CDR2 LQKENI. The CDR3 spells CASSLRPRGETQYF. The CDR3 DNA reads as TGTGCCAGCTCACTCCGGCCCCGGGGAGAGACCCAGTACTTC.

This clone was seen only once. The V call is TRBV6-5, the J call TRBJ1-6; no clear D. CDR1 is MNHEY and CDR2 is SVGAGI in the germline V gene. The CDR3 is 14 amino acids. V lost 5 bases and J 9 bases, leaving 14 bases between the germline ends. The CDR3 coding sequence is TGTGCCAGCAGTCTAACTCTTGACGGTTCACCCCTCCACTTT. This encodes CASSLTLDGSPLHF.

This clone was observed a handful of times. CDR3 in DNA: TGTGCCAGCAGTTACTCGACTATGGGGCGGACAGATACGCAGTATTTT. This codes for CASSYSTMGRTDTQYF. The chain employs TRBV6-5 and TRBJ2-3, with D perhaps given as TRBD1 or TRBD2 (5 bases each). The CDR3 runs 16 residues. V was clipped by 0 bases and J by 3 bases, with 13 bases between them. The V gene's germline CDR1 is MNHEY and CDR2 SVGAGI.

The J gene is TRBJ1-3, the V gene TRBV19, with D possibly TRBD1 on 6 matching bases. V was clipped by 7 bases and J by 1 base, with 11 bases between them. The V gene's germline CDR1 is LNHDA and CDR2 SQIVND (reference sequence). CDR3 length equals 14 residues. DNA of the CDR3: TGTGCCAGTAAAACAGGGTATTCTGGAAACACCATATATTTT. Encoded protein: CASKTGYSGNTIYF.

This sequence joins TRBV24-1 and TRBJ2-7; TRBD2 might be the D (6 bases). This CDR3 is built from 15 residues. Trimming shortened V by 6 bases and J by 0 bases, and 14 bases separated the two germline ends. Germline V lookup: CDR1 KGHDR, CDR2 SFDVKD. CDR3 bases: TGTGCCACCAGTAACGCCGGGACTGACTCCTACGAGCAGTACTTC. This gives the protein CATSNAGTDSYEQYF.

The chain is built from TRBV18 and TRBJ2-7; the D gene could be TRBD1 or TRBD2 (5 bases each). Deletions cut 2 bases from V and 6 bases from J, with 23 bases between. The CDR3 extends over 17 amino acids. Germline V gene sequence: CDR1 KGHSH, CDR2 LQKENI. CDR3: CASSPVLVVAGSGEQYF. CDR3 DNA sequence: TGTGCCAGCTCACCAGTTTTGGTCGTGGCAGGGAGCGGCGAGCAGTACTTC.

V usage is TRBV6-5 and J usage is TRBJ2-5, with 7 bases fitting TRBD1. Germline loops: CDR1 MNHEY, CDR2 SVGAGI. V lost 4 bases, J lost 5 bases, and 7 bases stayed unmatched. The CDR3 runs to 14 residues. CDR3 DNA sequence: TGTGCCAGCAGTTTGACAGGGTTTCGGGAGACCCAGTACTTC. Translating gives CASSLTGFRETQYF.

This chain connects TRBV5-1 to TRBJ1-6; a possible D gene is TRBD1 (5 bases). CDR1 SGHRS and CDR2 YFSETQ come from the germline V gene. The ends were cut back, 3 bases at V and 8 bases at J, with 12 bases in the middle. This CDR3 contains 14 residues. The CDR3: CASSSLGRDSPLHF. As DNA, the CDR3 is TGCGCCAGCAGCTCCTTGGGGCGGGATTCACCCCTCCACTTT.

J is TRBJ2-1 and V is TRBV27, with 11 bases that match TRBD2. CDR1 and CDR2 (germline): MNHEY, SMNVEV (reference sequence). The CDR3 consists of 16 residues. After removal of 4 bases from V and 4 bases from J, the junction contained 6 bases not matched to a gene. The CDR3, as DNA: TGTGCCAGCAGTTCCCTGCCTAGCGGGAGGTACAATGAGCAGTTCTTC. Its protein is CASSSLPSGRYNEQFF.

This sequence joins TRBV27 and TRBJ1-2; 7 bases fit TRBD1. J lost 8 bases, V lost 0 bases, and 3 bases had no gene match. The CDR3 loop spans 13 amino acids. The germline V gene has CDR1 MNHEY and CDR2 SMNVEV (reference sequence). In nucleotides, the CDR3 is TGTGCCAGCAGTTTATCCCTGACAGGGGGCTACACCTTC. It is translated as CASSLSLTGGYTF.

The rearrangement uses TRBV15 and TRBJ2-3, with 8 positions matching TRBD1. Germline CDR1 and CDR2: LNHNV and YYDKDF (reference sequence). J lost 4 bases, V lost 0 bases, and 3 bases had no gene match. CDR3 length: 15 amino acids. The CDR3 loop is CATSREQGAADTQYF. CDR3 bases: TGTGCCACCAGCAGAGAGCAGGGGGCAGCAGATACGCAGTATTTT.

V gene TRBV3-1 (or the pseudogene TRBV3-2) combines with J gene TRBJ1-2; maybe TRBD1 (6 bases). The V gene's germline CDR1 is LGHDT and CDR2 YNNKEL (reference sequence). Trimming cost V 1 base and J 7 bases, with 16 bases left between them. CDR3 length: 15 amino acids. The CDR3 region has the DNA TGTGCCAGCAGCCAAGGTTGGGGGGGCGCGGTTGGCTACACCTTC. It translates to CASSQGWGGAVGYTF.

The rearrangement joins TRBV3-1 (or the pseudogene TRBV3-2) to TRBJ2-5, with 13 bases identical to TRBD2. CDR1 and CDR2 from the germline V gene are LGHDT and YNNKEL (reference sequence). This CDR3 has 16 amino acids. V was clipped by 1 base and J by 2 bases; unmatched bases: 1. The CDR3 coding sequence is TGTGCCAGCAGCCAAGGACTAGCGGGAGGACAAGAGACCCAGTACTTC. Protein: CASSQGLAGGQETQYF.

The chain links TRBV5-1 to TRBJ2-5, with D possibly being TRBD2 (5 bases). This CDR3 has 16 residues. Trimming took off 1 base at V and 5 bases at J, with 18 bases between the two ends. CDR1 and CDR2 from the germline V gene are SGHRS and YFSETQ. CDR3 loop: CASSLFPGRSGETQYF. DNA of the CDR3: TGCGCCAGCAGCTTGTTCCCAGGCCGGTCGGGGGAGACCCAGTACTTC. Using reference TRBV5-1 and TRBJ2-5 for the parts outside the CDR3, the full variable domain is KAGVTQTPRYLIKTRGQQVTLSCSPISGHRSVSWYQQTPGQGLQFLFEYFSETQRNKGNFPGRFSGRQFSNSRSEMNVSTLELGDSALYLCASSLFPGRSGETQYFGPGTRLLVL.

The chain employs TRBV5-1 and TRBJ1-1, with 8 bases aligning to TRBD1. This CDR3 region has 15 residues. Trimming cost V 0 bases and J 7 bases; bases outside gene matches: 8. The germline CDR1 and CDR2 sequences are SGHRS and YFSETQ. In nucleotides, the CDR3 is TGCGCCAGCAGCTTGGGTGGGACAGGTCCCCGTGAAGCTTTCTTT. It yields the protein CASSLGGTGPREAFF.

Only one count was recorded for this clone. V and J are TRBV5-1 and TRBJ2-1; 9 bases fit TRBD2. V shed 0 bases, J shed 9 bases, and the junction held 7 bases outside the gene matches. Looked up from germline, CDR1 is SGHRS and CDR2 is YFSETQ. CDR3 size: 15 residues. The CDR3 DNA sequence: TGCGCCAGCAGCTTGGCCGAACTAGCGGGTGGTGAGCAGTTCTTC. Amino acids: CASSLAELAGGEQFF.

V gene TRBV27 combines with J gene TRBJ1-6, with 7 bases aligning to TRBD1. V lost 5 bases and J lost 13; bases outside the gene matches: 17. The germline V gene has CDR1 MNHEY and CDR2 SMNVEV (reference sequence). The CDR3 is 16 residues long. The CDR3 reads CASSTRQGTFLEPLHF. The CDR3 nucleotides are TGTGCCAGCAGTACACGACAGGGTACCTTTTTAGAGCCCCTCCACTTT.

The chain recombines TRBV9 with TRBJ1-1; possible D gene TRBD1, 5 bases. With 3 bases removed from V and 0 bases from J, the gap between germline ends came to 12 bases. This CDR3 spans 15 amino acids. Per the germline V gene, CDR1 is SGDLS and CDR2 is YYNGEE. The CDR3 protein is CASSEVQGMNTEAFF. In nucleotides, the CDR3 is TGTGCCAGCAGCGAGGTTCAGGGTATGAACACTGAAGCTTTCTTT.

V is TRBV29-1 and J is TRBJ2-2, with a possible D match to TRBD1 (5 bases). The length of the CDR3 is 13 residues. Germline V gene lookup returns CDR1 SQVTM and CDR2 ANQGSEA. V lost 6 bases and J 6 bases, leaving 14 bases between the germline ends. This CDR3 reads CSVPDMSAGELFF. The CDR3 DNA follows: TGCAGCGTCCCGGACATGAGCGCCGGGGAGCTGTTTTTT.

The chain is built from TRBV6-1 and TRBJ1-5; D ambiguous. In germline, CDR1 is MNHNS, CDR2 SASEGT. Trimming stripped 2 bases from V and 1 base from J, with 6 bases between. The length of the CDR3 is 14 residues. The CDR3 nucleotides are TGTGCCAGCAGTGAATTGGGGAGCAATCAGCCCCAGCATTTT. Translated: CASSELGSNQPQHF.

The genes are TRBV5-5 and TRBJ1-1; no firm D call. The ends were cut back, 6 bases at V and 5 bases at J, with 11 bases in the middle. The CDR3 runs to 12 residues. Germline loops: CDR1 SGHKS, CDR2 YYEKEE (reference sequence). CDR3 sequence (DNA): TGTGCCAGCACCCTAGTTGGGACTGAAGCTTTCTTT. Protein sequence: CASTLVGTEAFF.

This rearrangement joins TRBV6-1 to TRBJ1-2; tentative D call: TRBD1 (6 bases). V lost 3 bases, J lost 2 bases, and 10 bases lay in between. Germline CDR1 reads MNHNS; CDR2 reads SASEGT. This CDR3 is 14 amino acids long. In DNA form, the CDR3 reads TGTGCCAGCAGTGATATAGGGACAAACTATGGCTACACCTTC. Translating gives CASSDIGTNYGYTF.